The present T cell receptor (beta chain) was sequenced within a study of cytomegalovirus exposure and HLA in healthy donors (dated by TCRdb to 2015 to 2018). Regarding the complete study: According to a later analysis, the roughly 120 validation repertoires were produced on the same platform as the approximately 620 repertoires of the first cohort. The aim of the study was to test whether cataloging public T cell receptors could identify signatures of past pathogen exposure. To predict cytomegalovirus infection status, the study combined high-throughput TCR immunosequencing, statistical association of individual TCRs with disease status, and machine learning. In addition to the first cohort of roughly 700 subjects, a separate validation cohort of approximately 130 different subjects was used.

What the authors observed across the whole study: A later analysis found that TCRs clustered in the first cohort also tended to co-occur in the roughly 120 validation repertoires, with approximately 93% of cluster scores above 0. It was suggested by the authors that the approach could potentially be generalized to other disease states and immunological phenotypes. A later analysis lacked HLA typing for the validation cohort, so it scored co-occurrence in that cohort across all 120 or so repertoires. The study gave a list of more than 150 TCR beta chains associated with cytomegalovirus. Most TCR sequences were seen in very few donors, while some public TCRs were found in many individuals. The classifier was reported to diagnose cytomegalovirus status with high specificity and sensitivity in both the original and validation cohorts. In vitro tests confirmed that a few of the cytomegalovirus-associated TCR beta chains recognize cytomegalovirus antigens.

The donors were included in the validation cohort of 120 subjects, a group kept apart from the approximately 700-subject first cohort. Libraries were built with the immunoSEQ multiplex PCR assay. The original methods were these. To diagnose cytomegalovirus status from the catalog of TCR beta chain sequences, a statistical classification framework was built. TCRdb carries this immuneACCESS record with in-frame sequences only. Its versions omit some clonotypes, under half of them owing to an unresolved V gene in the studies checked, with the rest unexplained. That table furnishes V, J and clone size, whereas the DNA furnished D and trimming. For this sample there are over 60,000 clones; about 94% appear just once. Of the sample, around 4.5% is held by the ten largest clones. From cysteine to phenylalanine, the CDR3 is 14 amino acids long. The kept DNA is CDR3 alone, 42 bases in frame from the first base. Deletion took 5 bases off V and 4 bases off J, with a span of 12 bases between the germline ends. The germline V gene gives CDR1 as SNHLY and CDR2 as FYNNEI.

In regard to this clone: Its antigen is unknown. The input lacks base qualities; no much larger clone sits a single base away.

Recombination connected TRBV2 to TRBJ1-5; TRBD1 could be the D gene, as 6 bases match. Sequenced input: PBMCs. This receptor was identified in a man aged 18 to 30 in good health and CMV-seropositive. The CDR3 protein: CASSQTGANQPQHF. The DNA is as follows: TGTGCCAGCAGTCAGACAGGAGCAAATCAGCCCCAGCATTTT.